Listed here are 5 T cell receptor beta chains from one sample, sequenced in a study of blood T cell repertoires in COVID-19. Assay used: immunoSEQ multiplex PCR; TCRdb lists only in-frame clones, some missing. The table has about 220,000 clones, 80% to 90% seen once; the top ten hold 3% to 4%. Sequences were obtained from PBMCs or T cells enriched from blood (not recorded which). The receptor source for this set is a young woman in a cohort exposed to, infected with or recovered from COVID-19 (not recorded which).

This clone has a handful of counts. The chain has TRBV5-4 and TRBJ2-1; 8 nucleotides line up with TRBD2. Germline V lookup: CDR1 SGHNT, CDR2 YYREEE (reference sequence). CDR3 length: 16 residues. V lost 4 bases and J lost 6; bases outside the gene matches: 12. The CDR3 DNA sequence: TGTGCCAGCAGCCCAATGGGAGCGGGAGAGGGCAATGAGCAGTTCTTC. Protein: CASSPMGAGEGNEQFF.

This chain links TRBV19 with TRBJ2-5; 11 bases fit TRBD1. This CDR3 has 15 residues. Unmatched junction bases numbered 6, after V lost 4 bases and J lost 5 bases. Germline V gives CDR1 LNHDA, CDR2 SQIVND (reference sequence). The CDR3 bases are TGTGCCAGTAGTAGGGACAGGGGGGAGATGGAGACCCAGTACTTC. Translated: CASSRDRGEMETQYF.

This clone showed up just once. This chain connects TRBV13 to TRBJ1-1; D is undetermined. CDR3 length: 16 amino acids. Germline-derived CDR1 and CDR2 are PRHDT and FYEKMQ (reference sequence). With 6 bases removed from V and 0 bases from J, the gap between germline ends came to 17 bases. This CDR3 is CASRPGFRALNTEAFF. The CDR3 bases are TGTGCCAGCAGGCCGGGATTCCGGGCCCTGAACACTGAAGCTTTCTTT.

This clone was seen a single time. This sequence joins TRBV10-1 and TRBJ2-1, with TRBD2 matching 12 bases. The V and J ends lost 8 bases and 7 bases, in that order; junction bases with no gene match: 3. Germline V CDR1 and CDR2: WNHNN, SYGVQD (reference sequence). This CDR3 comprises 13 residues. CDR3 in amino acids: CASGLAGGNEQFF. CDR3 sequence (DNA): TGCGCCAGCGGTCTAGCGGGAGGGAATGAGCAGTTCTTC.

In this sample, this clone turned up once. The rearrangement links TRBV5-4 to TRBJ2-1; the match to TRBD2 covers 8 bases. After removal of 4 bases from V and 0 bases from J, the junction contained 6 bases not matched to a gene. The V gene's germline CDR1 is SGHNT and CDR2 YYREEE (reference sequence). There are 16 residues in the CDR3. For the CDR3, the DNA is TGTGCCAGCAGCCCTACTAGCGGAAGCTCCTACAATGAGCAGTTCTTC. This translates into CASSPTSGSSYNEQFF.